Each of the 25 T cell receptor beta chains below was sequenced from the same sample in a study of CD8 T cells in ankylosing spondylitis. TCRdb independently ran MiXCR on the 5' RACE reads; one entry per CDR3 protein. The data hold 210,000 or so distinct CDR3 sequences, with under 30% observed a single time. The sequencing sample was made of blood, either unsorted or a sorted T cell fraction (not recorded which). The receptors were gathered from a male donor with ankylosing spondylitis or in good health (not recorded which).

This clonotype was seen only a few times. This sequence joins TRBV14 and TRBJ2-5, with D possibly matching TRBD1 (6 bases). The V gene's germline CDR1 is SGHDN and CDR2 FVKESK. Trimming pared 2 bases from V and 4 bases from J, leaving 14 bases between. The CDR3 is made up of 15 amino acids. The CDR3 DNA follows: TGTGCCAGCAGCCAACTCCAGGGGATTGGAGAGACCCAGTACTTC. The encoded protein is CASSQLQGIGETQYF.

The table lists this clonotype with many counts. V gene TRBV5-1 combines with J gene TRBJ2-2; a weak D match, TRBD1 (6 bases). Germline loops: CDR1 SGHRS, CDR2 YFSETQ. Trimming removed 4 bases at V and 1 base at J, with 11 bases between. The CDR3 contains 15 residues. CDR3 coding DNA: TGCGCCAGCAGCCGACAGGCTTTGAACACCGGGGAGCTGTTTTTT. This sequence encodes CASSRQALNTGELFF.

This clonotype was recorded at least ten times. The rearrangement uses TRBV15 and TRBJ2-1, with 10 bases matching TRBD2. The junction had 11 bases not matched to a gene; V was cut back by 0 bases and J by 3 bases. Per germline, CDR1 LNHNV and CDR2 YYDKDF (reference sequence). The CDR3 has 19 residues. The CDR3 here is CATSRDGLAGALDYNEQFF. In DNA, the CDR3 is TGTGCCACCAGCAGAGATGGGCTAGCGGGAGCACTAGACTACAATGAGCAGTTCTTC.

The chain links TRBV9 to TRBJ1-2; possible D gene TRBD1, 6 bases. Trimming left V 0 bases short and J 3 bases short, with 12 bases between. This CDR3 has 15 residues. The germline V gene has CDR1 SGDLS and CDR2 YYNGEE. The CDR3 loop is CASSVAHGGDYGYTF. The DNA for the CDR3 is TGTGCCAGCAGCGTAGCCCACGGGGGCGACTATGGCTACACCTTC.

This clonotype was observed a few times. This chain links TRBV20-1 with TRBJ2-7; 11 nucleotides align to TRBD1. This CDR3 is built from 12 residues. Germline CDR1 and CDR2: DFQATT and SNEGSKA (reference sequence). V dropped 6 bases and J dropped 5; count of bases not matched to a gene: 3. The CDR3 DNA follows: TGCAGTGCGGACAGGGGGCTCGACGAGCAGTACTTC. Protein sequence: CSADRGLDEQYF.

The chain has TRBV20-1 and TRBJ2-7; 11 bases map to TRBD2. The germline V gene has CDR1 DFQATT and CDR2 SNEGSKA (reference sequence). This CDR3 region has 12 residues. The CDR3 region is CRLAGGSYEQYF. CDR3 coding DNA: TGCAGATTAGCGGGAGGGTCCTACGAGCAGTACTTC.

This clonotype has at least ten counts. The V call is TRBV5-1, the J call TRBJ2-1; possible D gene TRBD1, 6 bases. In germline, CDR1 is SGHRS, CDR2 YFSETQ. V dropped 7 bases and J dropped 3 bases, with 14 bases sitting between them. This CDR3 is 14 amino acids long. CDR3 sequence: CASRVEGDYNEQFF. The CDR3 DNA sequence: TGCGCCAGCCGGGTAGAGGGGGACTACAATGAGCAGTTCTTC. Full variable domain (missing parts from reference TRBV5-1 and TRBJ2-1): KAGVTQTPRYLIKTRGQQVTLSCSPISGHRSVSWYQQTPGQGLQFLFEYFSETQRNKGNFPGRFSGRQFSNSRSEMNVSTLELGDSALYLCASRVEGDYNEQFFGPGTRLTVL.

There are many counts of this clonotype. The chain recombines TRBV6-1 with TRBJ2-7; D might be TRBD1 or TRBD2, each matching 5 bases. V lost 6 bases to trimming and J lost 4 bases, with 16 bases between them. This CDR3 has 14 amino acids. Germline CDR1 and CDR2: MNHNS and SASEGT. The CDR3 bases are TGTGCCAGCAGCCCGCGGCGAGGGGAGTACGAGCAGTACTTC. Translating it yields CASSPRRGEYEQYF.

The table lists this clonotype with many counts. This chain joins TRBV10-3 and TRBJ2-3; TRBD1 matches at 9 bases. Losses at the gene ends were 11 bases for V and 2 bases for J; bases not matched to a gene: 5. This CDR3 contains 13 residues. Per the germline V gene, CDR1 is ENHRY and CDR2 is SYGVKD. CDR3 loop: CAVQGAPTDTQYF. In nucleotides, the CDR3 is TGTGCCGTACAGGGGGCCCCCACAGATACGCAGTATTTT.

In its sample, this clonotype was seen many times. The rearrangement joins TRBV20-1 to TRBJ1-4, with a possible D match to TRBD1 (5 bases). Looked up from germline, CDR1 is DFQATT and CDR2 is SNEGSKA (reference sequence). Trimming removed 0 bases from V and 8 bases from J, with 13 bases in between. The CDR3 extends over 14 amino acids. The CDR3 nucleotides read TGCAGTGCTAGAGATCTCGGGGGGGGAGAAAAACTGTTTTTT. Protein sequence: CSARDLGGGEKLFF.

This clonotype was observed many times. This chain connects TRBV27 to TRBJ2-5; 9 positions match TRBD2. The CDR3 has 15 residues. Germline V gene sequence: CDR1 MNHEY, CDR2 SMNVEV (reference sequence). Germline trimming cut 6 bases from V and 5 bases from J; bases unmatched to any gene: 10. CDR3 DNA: TGTGCCAGCAGCCTAACACTAGCGGGTTGGGAGACCCAGTACTTC. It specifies CASSLTLAGWETQYF.

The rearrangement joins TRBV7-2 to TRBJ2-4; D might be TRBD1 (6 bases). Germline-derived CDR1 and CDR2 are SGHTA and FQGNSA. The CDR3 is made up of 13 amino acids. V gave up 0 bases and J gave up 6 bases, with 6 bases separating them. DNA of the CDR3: TGTGCCAGCAGCTTAGCGGACAGAAACATTCAGTACTTC. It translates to CASSLADRNIQYF.

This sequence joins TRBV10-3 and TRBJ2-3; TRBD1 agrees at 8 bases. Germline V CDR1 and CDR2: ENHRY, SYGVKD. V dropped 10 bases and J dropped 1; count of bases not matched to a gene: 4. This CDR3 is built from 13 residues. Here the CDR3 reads CASKDRGTDTQYF. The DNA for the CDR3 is TGTGCCAGTAAGGACAGGGGCACAGATACGCAGTATTTT.

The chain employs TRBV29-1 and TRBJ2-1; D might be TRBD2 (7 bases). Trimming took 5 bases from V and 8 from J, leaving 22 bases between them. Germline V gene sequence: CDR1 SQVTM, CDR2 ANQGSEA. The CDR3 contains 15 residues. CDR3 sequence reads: CSVSRGSGPGDEQFF. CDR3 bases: TGCAGCGTTTCCCGGGGTAGCGGGCCAGGGGATGAGCAGTTCTTC.

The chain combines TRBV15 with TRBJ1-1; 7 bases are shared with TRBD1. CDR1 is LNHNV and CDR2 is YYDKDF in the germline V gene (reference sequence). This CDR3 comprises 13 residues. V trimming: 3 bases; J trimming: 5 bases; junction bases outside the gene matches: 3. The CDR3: CATSREGATEAFF. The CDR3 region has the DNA TGTGCCACCAGCAGGGAGGGGGCAACTGAAGCTTTCTTT.

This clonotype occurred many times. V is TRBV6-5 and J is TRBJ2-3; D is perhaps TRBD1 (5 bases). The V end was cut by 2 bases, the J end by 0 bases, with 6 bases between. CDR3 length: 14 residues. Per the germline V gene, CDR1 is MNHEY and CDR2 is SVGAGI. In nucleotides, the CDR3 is TGTGCCAGCAGTTACGACAGTAGCACAGATACGCAGTATTTT. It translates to CASSYDSSTDTQYF.

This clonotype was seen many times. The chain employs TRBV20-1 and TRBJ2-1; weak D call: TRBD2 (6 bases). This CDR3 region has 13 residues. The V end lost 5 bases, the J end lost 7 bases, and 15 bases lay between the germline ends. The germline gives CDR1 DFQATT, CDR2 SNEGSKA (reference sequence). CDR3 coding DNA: TGCAGTGCTCACGGGACGGGGAGGAATGAGCAGTTCTTC. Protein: CSAHGTGRNEQFF.

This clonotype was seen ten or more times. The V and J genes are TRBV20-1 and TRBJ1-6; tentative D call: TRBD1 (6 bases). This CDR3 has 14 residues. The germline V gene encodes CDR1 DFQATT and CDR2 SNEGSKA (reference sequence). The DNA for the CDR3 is TGCAGCACCCCAAGAGGGGGGCTAAATTCACCCCTCCACTTT. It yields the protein CSTPRGGLNSPLHF.

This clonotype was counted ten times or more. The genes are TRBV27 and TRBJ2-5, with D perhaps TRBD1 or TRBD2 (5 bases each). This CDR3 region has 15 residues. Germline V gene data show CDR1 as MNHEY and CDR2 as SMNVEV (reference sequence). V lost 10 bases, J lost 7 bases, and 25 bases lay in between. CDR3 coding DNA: TGTGCCACCAGCACATGGGGGTCCCTCCGGGGGACCCAGTACTTC. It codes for CATSTWGSLRGTQYF.

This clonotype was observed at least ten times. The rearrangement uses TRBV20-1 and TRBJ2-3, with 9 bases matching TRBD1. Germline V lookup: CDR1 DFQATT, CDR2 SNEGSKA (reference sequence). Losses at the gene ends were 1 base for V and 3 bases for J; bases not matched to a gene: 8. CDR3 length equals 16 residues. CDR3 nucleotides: TGCAGTGCTAGAGCTTCCGGGACAGGGATTACAGATACGCAGTATTTT. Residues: CSARASGTGITDTQYF.

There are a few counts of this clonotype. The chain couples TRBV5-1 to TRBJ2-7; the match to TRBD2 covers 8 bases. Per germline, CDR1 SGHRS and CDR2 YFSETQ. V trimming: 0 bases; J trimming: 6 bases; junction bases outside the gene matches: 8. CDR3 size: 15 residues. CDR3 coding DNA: TGCGCCAGCAGCTTGGTGGGGCGGGAGGAAGGCGAGCAGTACTTC. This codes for CASSLVGREEGEQYF.

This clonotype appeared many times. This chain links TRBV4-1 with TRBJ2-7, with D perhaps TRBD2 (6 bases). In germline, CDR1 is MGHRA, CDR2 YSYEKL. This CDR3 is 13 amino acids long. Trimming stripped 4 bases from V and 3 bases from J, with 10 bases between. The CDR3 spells CASSLAVDYEQYF. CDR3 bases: TGCGCCAGCAGCCTAGCGGTTGACTACGAGCAGTACTTC.

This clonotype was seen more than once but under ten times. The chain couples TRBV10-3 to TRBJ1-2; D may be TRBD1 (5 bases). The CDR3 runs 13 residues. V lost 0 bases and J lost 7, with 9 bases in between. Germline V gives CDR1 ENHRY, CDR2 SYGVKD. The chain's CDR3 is CAISESGGVGYTF. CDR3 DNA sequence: TGTGCCATCAGTGAGTCAGGAGGGGTTGGCTACACCTTC.

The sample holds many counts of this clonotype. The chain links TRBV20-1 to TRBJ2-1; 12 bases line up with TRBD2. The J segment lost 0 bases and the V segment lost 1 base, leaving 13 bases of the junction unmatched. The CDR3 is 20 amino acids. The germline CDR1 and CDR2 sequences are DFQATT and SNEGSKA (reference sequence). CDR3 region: CSARGGGRTSGASSYNEQFF. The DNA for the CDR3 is TGCAGTGCTAGAGGGGGAGGGAGGACTAGCGGGGCGAGCTCCTACAATGAGCAGTTCTTC.

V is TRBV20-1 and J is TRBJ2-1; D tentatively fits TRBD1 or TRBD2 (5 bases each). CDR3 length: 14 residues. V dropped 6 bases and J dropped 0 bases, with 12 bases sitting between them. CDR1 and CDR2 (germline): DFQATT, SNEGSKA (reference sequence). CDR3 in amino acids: CSALKGSSYNEQFF. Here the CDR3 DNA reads TGCAGTGCGCTGAAGGGGAGCTCCTACAATGAGCAGTTCTTC.